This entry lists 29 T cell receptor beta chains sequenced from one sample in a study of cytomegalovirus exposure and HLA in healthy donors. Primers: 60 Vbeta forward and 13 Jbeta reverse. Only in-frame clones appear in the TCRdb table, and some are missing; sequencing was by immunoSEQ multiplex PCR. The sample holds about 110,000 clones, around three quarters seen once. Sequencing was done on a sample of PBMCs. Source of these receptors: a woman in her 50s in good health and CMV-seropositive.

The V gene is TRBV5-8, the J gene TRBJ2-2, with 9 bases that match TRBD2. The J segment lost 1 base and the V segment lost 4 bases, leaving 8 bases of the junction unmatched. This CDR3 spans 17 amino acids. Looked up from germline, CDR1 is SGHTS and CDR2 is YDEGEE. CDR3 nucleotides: TGTGCCAGCAGCCCCCGACTAGCGGTATTGAACACCGGGGAGCTGTTTTTT. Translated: CASSPRLAVLNTGELFF.

The DNA for the CDR3 is TGTGCCAGCAGCGGGGGGTGGGGAACTAGCACAGATACGCAGTATTTT. Translated, it gives CASSGGWGTSTDTQYF. V is TRBV5-4 and J is TRBJ2-3, with D possibly being TRBD2 (6 bases). Germline CDR1 SGHNT, CDR2 YYREEE (reference sequence). The CDR3 runs 16 residues. V lost 4 bases, J lost 0 bases, and 15 bases lay in between.

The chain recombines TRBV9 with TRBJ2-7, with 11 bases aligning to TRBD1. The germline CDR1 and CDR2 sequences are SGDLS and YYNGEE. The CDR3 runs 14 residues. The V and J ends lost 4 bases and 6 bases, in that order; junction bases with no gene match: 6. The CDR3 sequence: CASSFGTGGGEQYF. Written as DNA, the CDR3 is TGTGCCAGCAGCTTCGGGACAGGGGGAGGCGAGCAGTACTTC.

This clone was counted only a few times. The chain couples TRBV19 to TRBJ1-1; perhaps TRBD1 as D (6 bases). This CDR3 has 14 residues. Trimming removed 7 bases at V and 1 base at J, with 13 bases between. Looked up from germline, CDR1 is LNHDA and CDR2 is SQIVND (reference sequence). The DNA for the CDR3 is TGTGCCAGTACGTACAGGGTTGGGAACACTGAAGCTTTCTTT. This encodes CASTYRVGNTEAFF.

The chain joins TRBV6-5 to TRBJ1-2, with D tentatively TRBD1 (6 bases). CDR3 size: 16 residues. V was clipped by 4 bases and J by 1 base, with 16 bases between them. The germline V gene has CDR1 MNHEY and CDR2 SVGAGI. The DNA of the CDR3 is TGTGCCAGCAGTTCTTTTACCAGGGGCCTTAACTATGGCTACACCTTC. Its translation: CASSSFTRGLNYGYTF.

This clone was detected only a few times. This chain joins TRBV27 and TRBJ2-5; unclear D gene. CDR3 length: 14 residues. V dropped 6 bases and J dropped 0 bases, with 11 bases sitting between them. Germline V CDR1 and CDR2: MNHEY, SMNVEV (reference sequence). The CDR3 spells CASRDNTYQETQYF. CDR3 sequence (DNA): TGTGCCAGCAGAGACAACACGTACCAAGAGACCCAGTACTTC.

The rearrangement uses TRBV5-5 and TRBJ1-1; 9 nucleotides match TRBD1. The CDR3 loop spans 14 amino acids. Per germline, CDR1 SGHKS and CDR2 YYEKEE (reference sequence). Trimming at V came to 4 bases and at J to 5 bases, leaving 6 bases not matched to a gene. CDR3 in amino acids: CASSEQGAKTEAFF. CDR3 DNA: TGTGCCAGCAGCGAACAGGGGGCTAAAACTGAAGCTTTCTTT.

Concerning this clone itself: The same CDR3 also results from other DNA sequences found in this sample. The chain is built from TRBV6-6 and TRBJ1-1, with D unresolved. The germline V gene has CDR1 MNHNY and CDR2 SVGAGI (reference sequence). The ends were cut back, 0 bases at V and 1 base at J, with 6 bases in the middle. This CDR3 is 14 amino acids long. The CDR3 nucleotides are TGTGCCAGCAGTTACTCAGAGGGGAACACTGAAGCTTTCTTT. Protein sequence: CASSYSEGNTEAFF.

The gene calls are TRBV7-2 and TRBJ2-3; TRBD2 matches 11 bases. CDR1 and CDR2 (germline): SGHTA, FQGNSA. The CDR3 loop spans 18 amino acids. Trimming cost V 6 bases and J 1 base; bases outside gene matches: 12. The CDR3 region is CASRLEGTSGVGTDTQYF. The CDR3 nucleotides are TGTGCCAGCAGGCTAGAGGGGACTAGCGGAGTGGGCACAGATACGCAGTATTTT.

The CDR3 bases are TGTGCCAGCAGCGTAGTAGGGGGAGAGGCAGATACGCAGTATTTT. This translates into CASSVVGGEADTQYF. The chain recombines TRBV9 with TRBJ2-3; possible D gene TRBD1, 6 bases. This CDR3 contains 15 residues. Germline V gives CDR1 SGDLS, CDR2 YYNGEE. V gave up 0 bases and J gave up 4 bases, with 12 bases separating them.

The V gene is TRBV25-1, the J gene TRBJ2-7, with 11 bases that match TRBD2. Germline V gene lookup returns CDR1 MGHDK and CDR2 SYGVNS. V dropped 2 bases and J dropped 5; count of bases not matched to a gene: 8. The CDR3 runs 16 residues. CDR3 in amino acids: CASSERGSGRAHEQYF. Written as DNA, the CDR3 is TGTGCCAGCAGTGAAAGGGGTAGCGGGAGGGCCCACGAGCAGTACTTC.

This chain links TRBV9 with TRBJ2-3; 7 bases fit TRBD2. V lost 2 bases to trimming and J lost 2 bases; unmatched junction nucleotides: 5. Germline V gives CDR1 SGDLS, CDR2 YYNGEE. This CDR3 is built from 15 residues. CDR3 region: CASSVSGWVTDTQYF. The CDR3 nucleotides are TGTGCCAGCAGCGTTAGCGGGTGGGTCACAGATACGCAGTATTTT.

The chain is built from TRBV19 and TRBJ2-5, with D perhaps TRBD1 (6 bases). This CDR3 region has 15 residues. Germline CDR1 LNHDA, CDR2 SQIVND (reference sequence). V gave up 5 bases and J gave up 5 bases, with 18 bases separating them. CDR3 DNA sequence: TGTGCCAGTAGTGCAACAGGGAAGGAGTCGGAGACCCAGTACTTC. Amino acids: CASSATGKESETQYF.

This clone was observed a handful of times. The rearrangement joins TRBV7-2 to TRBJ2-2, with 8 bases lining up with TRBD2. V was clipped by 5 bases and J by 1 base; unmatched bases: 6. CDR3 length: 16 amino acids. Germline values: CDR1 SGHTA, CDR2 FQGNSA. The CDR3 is CASSLMLAGNTGELFF. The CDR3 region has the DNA TGTGCCAGCAGCCTGATGCTAGCGGGGAACACCGGGGAGCTGTTTTTT.

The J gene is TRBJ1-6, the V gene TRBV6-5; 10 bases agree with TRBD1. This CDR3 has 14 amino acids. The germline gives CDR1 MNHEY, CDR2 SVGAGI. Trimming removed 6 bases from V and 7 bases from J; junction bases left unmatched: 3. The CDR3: CASRWGQGNSPLHF. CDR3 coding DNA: TGTGCCAGCAGATGGGGACAGGGGAATTCACCCCTCCACTTT.

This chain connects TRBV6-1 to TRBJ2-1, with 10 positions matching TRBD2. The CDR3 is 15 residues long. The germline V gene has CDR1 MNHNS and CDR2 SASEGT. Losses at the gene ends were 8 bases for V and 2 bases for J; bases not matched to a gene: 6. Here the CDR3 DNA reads TGTGCCAGCTCCGGGACTAGCGAGACCTACAATGAGCAGTTCTTC. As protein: CASSGTSETYNEQFF.

Here the CDR3 reads CASSQFRVGGASYEQYF. CDR3 sequence (DNA): TGCGCCAGCAGCCAATTCCGCGTGGGCGGGGCCTCCTACGAGCAGTACTTC. V gene TRBV4-1 combines with J gene TRBJ2-7; TRBD2 is a possible D gene (6 bases). The V end was cut by 2 bases, the J end by 0 bases, with 17 bases between. This CDR3 is built from 17 residues. Germline CDR1 is MGHRA and CDR2 is YSYEKL.

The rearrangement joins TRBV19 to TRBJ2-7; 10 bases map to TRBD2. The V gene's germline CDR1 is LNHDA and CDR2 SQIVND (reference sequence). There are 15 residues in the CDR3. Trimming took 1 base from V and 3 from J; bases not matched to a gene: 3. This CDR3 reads CASSIGVAGGYEQYF. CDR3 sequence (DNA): TGTGCCAGTAGTATAGGAGTAGCGGGAGGCTACGAGCAGTACTTC.

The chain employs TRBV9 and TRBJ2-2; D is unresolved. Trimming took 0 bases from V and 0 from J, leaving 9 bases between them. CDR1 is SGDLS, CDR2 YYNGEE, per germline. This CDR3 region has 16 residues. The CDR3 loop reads CASSVGIVSNTGELFF. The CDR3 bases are TGTGCCAGCAGCGTAGGTATAGTTTCGAACACCGGGGAGCTGTTTTTT.

In DNA form, the CDR3 reads TGTGCCAGTAGTATACGGCAGGGGCCCCACGAGCAGTACTTC. Translating gives CASSIRQGPHEQYF. The V call is TRBV19, the J call TRBJ2-7; D may be TRBD1 (6 bases). Trimming shortened V by 2 bases and J by 5 bases, and 13 bases separated the two germline ends. This CDR3 contains 14 residues. Germline CDR1 reads LNHDA; CDR2 reads SQIVND (reference sequence).

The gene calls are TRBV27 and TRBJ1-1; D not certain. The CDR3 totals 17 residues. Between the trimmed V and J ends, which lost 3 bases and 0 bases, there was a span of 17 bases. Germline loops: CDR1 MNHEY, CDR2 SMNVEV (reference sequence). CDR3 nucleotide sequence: TGTGCCAGCAGTTTCACCCCTTTAGGAGGGATGAACACTGAAGCTTTCTTT. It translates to CASSFTPLGGMNTEAFF.

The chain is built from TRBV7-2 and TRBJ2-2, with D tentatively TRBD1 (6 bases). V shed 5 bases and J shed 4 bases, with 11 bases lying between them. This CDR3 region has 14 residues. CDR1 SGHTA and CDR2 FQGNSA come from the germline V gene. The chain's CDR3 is CASSQDRRTGELFF. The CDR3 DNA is TGTGCCAGCAGCCAGGACAGACGCACCGGGGAGCTGTTTTTT.

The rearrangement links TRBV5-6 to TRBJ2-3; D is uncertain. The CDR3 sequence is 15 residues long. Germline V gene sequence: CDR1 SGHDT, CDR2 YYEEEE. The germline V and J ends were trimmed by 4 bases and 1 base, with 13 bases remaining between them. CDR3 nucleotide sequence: TGTGCCAGCAGCCCCGGATATACAGGCACAGATACGCAGTATTTT. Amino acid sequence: CASSPGYTGTDTQYF.

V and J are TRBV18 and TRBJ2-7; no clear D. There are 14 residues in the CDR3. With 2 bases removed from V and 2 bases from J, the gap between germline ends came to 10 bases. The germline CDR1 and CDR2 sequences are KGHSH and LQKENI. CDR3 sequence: CASSPVAFTYEQYF. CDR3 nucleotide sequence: TGTGCCAGCTCACCAGTAGCCTTCACCTACGAGCAGTACTTC. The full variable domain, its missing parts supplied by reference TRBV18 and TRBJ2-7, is NAGVMQNPRHLVRRRGQEARLRCSPMKGHSHVYWYRQLPEEGLKFMVYLQKENIIDESGMPKERFSAEFPKEGPSILRIQQVVRGDSAAYFCASSPVAFTYEQYFGPGTRLTVT.

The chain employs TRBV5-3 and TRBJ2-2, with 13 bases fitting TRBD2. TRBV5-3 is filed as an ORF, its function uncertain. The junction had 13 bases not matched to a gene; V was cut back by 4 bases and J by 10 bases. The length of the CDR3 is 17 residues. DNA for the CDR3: TGTGCCAGAAGCGGAGGACTAGCGGGAGATCGGATCGCGGAGCTGTTTTTT. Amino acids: CARSGGLAGDRIAELFF.

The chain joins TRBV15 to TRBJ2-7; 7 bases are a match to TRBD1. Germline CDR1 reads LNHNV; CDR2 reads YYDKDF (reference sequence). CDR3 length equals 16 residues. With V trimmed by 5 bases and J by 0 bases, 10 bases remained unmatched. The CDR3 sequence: CATSVPGTDSSYEQYF. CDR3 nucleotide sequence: TGTGCCACCAGCGTTCCCGGGACAGATAGCTCCTACGAGCAGTACTTC.

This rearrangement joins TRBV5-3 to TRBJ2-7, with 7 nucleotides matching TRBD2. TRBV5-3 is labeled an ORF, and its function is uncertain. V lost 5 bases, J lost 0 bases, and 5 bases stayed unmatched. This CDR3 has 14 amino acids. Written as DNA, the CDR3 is TGTGCCAGAAGATCCGGGACTACCTCCTACGAGCAGTACTTC. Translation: CARRSGTTSYEQYF.

The CDR3 reads CASRRSGGAEGTQYF. The CDR3 DNA sequence: TGTGCCAGTAGACGGAGCGGGGGGGCCGAGGGGACCCAGTACTTC. The chain joins TRBV19 to TRBJ2-5, with 10 bases aligning to TRBD2. Germline V gives CDR1 LNHDA, CDR2 SQIVND (reference sequence). CDR3 length: 15 amino acids. J lost 7 bases, V lost 6 bases, and 11 bases had no gene match.

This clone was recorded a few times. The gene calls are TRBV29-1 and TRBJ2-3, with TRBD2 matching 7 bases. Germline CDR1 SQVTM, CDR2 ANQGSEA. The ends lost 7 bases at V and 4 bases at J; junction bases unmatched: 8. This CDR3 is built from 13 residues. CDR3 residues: CSARRGSADTQYF. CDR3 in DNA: TGCAGCGCTCGGCGGGGGAGCGCAGATACGCAGTATTTT.